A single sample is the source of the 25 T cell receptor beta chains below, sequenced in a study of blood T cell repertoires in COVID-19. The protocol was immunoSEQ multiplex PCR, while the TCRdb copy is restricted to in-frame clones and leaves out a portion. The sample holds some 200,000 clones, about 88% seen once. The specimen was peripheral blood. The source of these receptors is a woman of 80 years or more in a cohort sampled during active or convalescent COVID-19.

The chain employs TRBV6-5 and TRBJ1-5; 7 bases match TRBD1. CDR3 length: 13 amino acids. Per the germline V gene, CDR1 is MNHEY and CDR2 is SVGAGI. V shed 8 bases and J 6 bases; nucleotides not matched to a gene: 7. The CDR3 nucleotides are TGTGCCAGCGACAGGGTGTCTGGTCAGCCCCAGCATTTT. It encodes CASDRVSGQPQHF.

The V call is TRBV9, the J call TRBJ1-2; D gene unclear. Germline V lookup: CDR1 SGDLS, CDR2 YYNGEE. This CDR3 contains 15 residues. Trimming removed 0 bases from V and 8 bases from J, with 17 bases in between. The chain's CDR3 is CASSVDPTNPGGYTF. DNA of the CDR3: TGTGCCAGCAGCGTAGATCCGACTAATCCAGGAGGCTACACCTTC.

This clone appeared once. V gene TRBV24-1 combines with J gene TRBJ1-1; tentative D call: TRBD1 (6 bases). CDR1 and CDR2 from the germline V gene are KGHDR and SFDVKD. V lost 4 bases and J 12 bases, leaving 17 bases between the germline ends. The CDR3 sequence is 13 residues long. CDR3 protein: CATSEYNREGSFF. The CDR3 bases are TGTGCCACCAGTGAGTATAACAGGGAGGGTTCTTTCTTT.

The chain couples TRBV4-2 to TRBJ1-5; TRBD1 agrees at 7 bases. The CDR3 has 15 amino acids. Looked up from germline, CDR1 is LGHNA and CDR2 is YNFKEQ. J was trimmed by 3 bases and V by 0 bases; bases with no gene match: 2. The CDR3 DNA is TGTGCCAGCAGCCAAGAGGGACAGCACAATCAGCCCCAGCATTTT. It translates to CASSQEGQHNQPQHF.

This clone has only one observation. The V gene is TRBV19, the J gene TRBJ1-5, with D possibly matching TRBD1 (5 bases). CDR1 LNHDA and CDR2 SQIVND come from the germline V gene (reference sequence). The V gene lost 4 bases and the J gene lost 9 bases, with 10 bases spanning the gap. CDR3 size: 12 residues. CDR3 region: CASSTQGGPQHF. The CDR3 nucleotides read TGTGCCAGTAGTACTCAGGGTGGGCCCCAGCATTTT. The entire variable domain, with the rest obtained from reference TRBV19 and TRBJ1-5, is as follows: DGGITQSPKYLFRKEGQNVTLSCEQNLNHDAMYWYRQDPGQGLRLIYYSQIVNDFQKGDIAEGYSVSREKKESFPLTVTSAQKNPTAFYLCASSTQGGPQHFGDGTRLSIL.

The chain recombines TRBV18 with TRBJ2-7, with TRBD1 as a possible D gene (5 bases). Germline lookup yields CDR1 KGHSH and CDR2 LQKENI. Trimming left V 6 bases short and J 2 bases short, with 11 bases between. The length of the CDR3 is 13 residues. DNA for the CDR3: TGTGCCAGCTCGCGTCTGGGGCCCTACGAGCAGTACGTC. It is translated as CASSRLGPYEQYV.

The CDR3 bases are TGTGCCACCAGTGACCCCGGGACTAGCGGGAGCAATGAGCAGTTCTTC. As protein: CATSDPGTSGSNEQFF. The V call is TRBV24-1, the J call TRBJ2-1; 14 positions agree with TRBD2. In germline, CDR1 is KGHDR, CDR2 SFDVKD. V gave up 4 bases and J gave up 6 bases; unmatched junction bases: 4. This CDR3 comprises 16 residues.

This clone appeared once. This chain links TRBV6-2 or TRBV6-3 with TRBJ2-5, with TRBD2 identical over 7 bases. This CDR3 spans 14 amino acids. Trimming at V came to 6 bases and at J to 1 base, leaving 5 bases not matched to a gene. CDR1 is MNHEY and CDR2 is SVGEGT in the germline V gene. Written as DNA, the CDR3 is TGTGCCAGCAGACCTCGACTAGCCCAAGAGACCCAGTACTTC. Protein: CASRPRLAQETQYF.

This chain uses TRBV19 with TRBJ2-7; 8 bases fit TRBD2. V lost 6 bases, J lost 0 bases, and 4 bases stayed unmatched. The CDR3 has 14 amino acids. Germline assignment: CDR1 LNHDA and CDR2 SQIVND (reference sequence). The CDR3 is CASRTGTSSYEQYF. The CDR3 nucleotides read TGTGCCAGTAGAACAGGGACTAGCTCCTACGAGCAGTACTTC. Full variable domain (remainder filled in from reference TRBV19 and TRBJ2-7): DGGITQSPKYLFRKEGQNVTLSCEQNLNHDAMYWYRQDPGQGLRLIYYSQIVNDFQKGDIAEGYSVSREKKESFPLTVTSAQKNPTAFYLCASRTGTSSYEQYFGPGTRLTVT.

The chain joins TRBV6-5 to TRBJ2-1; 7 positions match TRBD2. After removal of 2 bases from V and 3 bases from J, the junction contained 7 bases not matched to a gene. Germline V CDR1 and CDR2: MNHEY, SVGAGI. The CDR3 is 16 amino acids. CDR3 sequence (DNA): TGTGCCAGCAGTTACCGGGTAACGGGGGGCTACAATGAGCAGTTCTTC. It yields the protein CASSYRVTGGYNEQFF.

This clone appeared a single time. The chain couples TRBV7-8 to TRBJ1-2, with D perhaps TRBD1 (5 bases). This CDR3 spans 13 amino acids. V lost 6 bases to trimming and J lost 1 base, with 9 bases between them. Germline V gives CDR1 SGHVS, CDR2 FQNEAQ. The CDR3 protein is CASSPQGNYGYTF. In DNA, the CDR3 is TGTGCCAGCAGTCCCCAGGGTAACTATGGCTACACCTTC.

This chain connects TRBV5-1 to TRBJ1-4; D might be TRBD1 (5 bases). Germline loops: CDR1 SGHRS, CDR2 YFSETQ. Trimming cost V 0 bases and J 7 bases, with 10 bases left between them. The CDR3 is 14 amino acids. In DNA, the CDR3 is TGCGCCAGCAGCTTGGGCAGGGTGGTTGAAAAACTGTTTTTT. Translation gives CASSLGRVVEKLFF.

This chain's CDR3 is CASSADRGDYGYTF. CDR3 bases: TGTGCCAGCAGCGCCGACAGGGGGGACTATGGCTACACCTTC. The chain links TRBV7-2 to TRBJ1-2; 9 nucleotides align to TRBD1. The germline gives CDR1 SGHTA, CDR2 FQGNSA. The CDR3 loop spans 14 amino acids. V dropped 5 bases and J dropped 3; count of bases not matched to a gene: 4.

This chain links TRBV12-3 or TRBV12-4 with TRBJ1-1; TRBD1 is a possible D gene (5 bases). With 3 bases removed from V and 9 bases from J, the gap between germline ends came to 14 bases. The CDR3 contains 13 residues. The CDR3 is CASSLGGGFKAFF. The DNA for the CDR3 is TGTGCCAGCAGTTTGGGGGGTGGTTTTAAAGCTTTCTTT.

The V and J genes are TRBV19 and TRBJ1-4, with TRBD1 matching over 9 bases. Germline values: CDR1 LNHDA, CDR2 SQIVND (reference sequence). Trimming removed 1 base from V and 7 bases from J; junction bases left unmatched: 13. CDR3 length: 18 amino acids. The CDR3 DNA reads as TGTGCCAGTAGTATAGGCCCTTCTACGACAGGGGGTGTTGAAAAACTGTTTTTT. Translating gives CASSIGPSTTGGVEKLFF.

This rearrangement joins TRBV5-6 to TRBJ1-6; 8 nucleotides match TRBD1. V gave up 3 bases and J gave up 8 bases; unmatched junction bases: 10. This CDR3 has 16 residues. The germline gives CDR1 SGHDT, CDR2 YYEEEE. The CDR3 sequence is CASSSGTGTADSPLHF. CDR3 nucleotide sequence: TGTGCCAGCAGCTCCGGGACAGGTACCGCGGATTCACCCCTCCACTTT. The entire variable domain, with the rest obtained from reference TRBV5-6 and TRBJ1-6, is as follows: DAGVTQSPTHLIKTRGQQVTLRCSPKSGHDTVSWYQQALGQGPQFIFQYYEEEERQRGNFPDRFSGHQFPNYSSELNVNALLLGDSALYLCASSSGTGTADSPLHFGNGTRLTVT.

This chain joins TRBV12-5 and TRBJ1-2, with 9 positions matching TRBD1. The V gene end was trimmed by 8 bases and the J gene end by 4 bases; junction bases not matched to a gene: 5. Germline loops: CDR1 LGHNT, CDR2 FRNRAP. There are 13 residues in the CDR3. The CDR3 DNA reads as TGTGCTAGTCTGGGACAGGGCTTCTATGGCTACACCTTC. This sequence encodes CASLGQGFYGYTF.

The CDR3 loop is CAWSLGGGTNEQFF. In nucleotides, the CDR3 is TGTGCCTGGAGCCTAGGTGGCGGGACCAATGAGCAGTTCTTC. This sequence joins TRBV30 and TRBJ2-1; a weak D match, TRBD2 (6 bases). Germline CDR1 GTSNPN, CDR2 SVGIG (reference sequence). The CDR3 loop spans 14 amino acids. V lost 3 bases and J 6 bases, leaving 15 bases between the germline ends.

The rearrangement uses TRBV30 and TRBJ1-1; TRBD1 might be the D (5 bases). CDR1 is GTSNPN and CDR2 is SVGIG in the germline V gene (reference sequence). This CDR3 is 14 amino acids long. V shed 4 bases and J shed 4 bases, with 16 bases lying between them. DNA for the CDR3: TGTGCCTGGACCGGCGGGGGGTTGAGCACTGAAGCTTTCTTT. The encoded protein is CAWTGGGLSTEAFF. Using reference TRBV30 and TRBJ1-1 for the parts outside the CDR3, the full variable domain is SQTIHQWPATLVQPVGSPLSLECTVEGTSNPNLYWYRQAAGRGLQLLFYSVGIGQISSEVPQNLSASRPQDRQFILSSKKLLLSDSGFYLCAWTGGGLSTEAFFGQGTRLTVV.

Written as DNA, the CDR3 is TGTGCCAGCAGCCGGACAGGGATAGGGGGCTATGGCTACACCTTC. Translating it yields CASSRTGIGGYGYTF. The V call is TRBV7-2, the J call TRBJ1-2, with 8 bases aligning to TRBD1. Germline CDR1 SGHTA, CDR2 FQGNSA. The CDR3 contains 15 residues. J was trimmed by 4 bases and V by 5 bases; bases with no gene match: 9.

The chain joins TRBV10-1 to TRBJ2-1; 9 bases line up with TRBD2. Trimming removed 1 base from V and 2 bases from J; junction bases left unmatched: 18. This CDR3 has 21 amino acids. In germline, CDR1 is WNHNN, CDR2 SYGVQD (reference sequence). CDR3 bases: TGCGCCAGCAGTGAGTTTATTCAGCGAAATCCCGCGGGAGGGCCCTACAATGAGCAGTTCTTC. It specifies CASSEFIQRNPAGGPYNEQFF.

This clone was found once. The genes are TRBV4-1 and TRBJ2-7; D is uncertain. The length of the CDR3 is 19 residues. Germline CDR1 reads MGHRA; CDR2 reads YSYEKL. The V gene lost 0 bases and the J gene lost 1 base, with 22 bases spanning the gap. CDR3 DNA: TGCGCCAGCAGCCAAGAAAGGTGCAGCGAGGCCATCTATTCCTACGAGCAGTACGTC. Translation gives CASSQERCSEAIYSYEQYV.

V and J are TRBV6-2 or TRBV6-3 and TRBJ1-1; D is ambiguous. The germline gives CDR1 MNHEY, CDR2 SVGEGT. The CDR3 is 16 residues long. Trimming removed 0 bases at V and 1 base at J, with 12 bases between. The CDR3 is CASSYSRSRENTEAFF. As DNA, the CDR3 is TGTGCCAGCAGTTACTCGAGGTCCCGAGAGAACACTGAAGCTTTCTTT.

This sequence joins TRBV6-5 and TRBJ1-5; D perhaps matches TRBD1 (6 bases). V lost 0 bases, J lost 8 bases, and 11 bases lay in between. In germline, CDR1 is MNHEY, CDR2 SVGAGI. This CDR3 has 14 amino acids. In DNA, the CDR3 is TGTGCCAGCAGTTACTCAGGGGAGGGGGAGCCCCAGCATTTT. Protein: CASSYSGEGEPQHF.

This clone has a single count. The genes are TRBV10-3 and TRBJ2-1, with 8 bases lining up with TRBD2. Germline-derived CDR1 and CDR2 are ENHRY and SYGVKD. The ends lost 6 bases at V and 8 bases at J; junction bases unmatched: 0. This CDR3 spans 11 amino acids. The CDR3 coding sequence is TGTGCCATCAGCGGGGGGGATGAGCAGTTCTTC. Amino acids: CAISGGDEQFF.